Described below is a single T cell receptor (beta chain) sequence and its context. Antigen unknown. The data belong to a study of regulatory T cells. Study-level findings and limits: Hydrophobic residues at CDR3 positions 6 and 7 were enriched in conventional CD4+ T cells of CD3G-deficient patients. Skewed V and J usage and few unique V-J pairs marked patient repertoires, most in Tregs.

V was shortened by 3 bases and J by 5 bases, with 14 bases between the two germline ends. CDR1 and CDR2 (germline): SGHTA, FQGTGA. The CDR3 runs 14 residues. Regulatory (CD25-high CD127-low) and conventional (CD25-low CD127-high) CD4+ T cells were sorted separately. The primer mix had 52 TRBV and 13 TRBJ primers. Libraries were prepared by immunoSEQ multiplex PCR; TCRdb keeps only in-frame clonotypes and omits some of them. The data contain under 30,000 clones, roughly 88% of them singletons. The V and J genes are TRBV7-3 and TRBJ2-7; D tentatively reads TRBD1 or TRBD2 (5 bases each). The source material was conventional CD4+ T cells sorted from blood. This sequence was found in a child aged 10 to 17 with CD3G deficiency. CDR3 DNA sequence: TGTGCCAGCAGCTTCTCTGACGGGACCCACGAGCAGTACTTC. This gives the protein CASSFSDGTHEQYF.